The 25 T cell receptor beta chains below come from one sample, sequenced in a study of Ad26.COV2.S vaccination and SARS-CoV-2 variants (dated by TCRdb to the early 2020s). According to the study, the label for this sample's treatment or condition signals: about 20 received Ad26.COV2.S at low or high dose, single or two shots; 5 received placebo; per-sample allocation not given. For vaccine and placebo recipients, repertoires were sequenced using samples collected on day 63 after the first injection. The library was built by means of the immunoSEQ multiplex PCR assay. TCRdb took this table from immuneACCESS and kept in-frame rearrangements with V and J called. Such tables lack part of the clones; where checked against another copy, unresolved V genes explain under half of the gap, and the rest is unexplained. The table for this sample lists roughly 300,000 clones; about 86% of them were counted only once. The ten largest make up roughly a tenth of the sample.

The specimen was peripheral blood, collected in a trial of Ad26.COV2.S vaccine versus placebo. The receptors come from a person aged 18-65 years who received the Ad26.COV2.S COVID-19 vaccine or a placebo.

This chain joins TRBV5-1 and TRBJ1-5; D unclear. Germline values: CDR1 SGHRS, CDR2 YFSETQ. V lost 5 bases and J lost 2, with 8 bases in between. The CDR3 has 13 residues. CDR3 region: CASRRVGNQPQHF. CDR3 bases: TGCGCCAGCAGACGGGTTGGCAATCAGCCCCAGCATTTT.

The rearrangement links TRBV7-9 to TRBJ2-1; D not resolved. Deletions cut 5 bases from V and 8 bases from J, with 13 bases between. Germline V gene data show CDR1 as SEHNR and CDR2 as FQNEAQ (reference sequence). The CDR3 is 13 residues long. CDR3 protein: CASSVVGPDEQFF. Here the CDR3 DNA reads TGTGCCAGCAGCGTCGTAGGGCCAGATGAGCAGTTCTTC. Full variable domain (rest looked up from reference TRBV7-9 and TRBJ2-1): DTGVSQNPRHKITKRGQNVTFRCDPISEHNRLYWYRQTLGQGPEFLTYFQNEAQLEKSRLLSDRFSAERPKGSFSTLEIQRTEQGDSAMYLCASSVVGPDEQFFGPGTRLTVL.

The chain combines TRBV4-3 with TRBJ2-1; TRBD2 agrees at 13 bases. CDR1 LGHNA and CDR2 YSLEER come from the germline V gene. This CDR3 region has 17 residues. The V and J ends lost 0 bases and 3 bases, in that order; junction bases with no gene match: 2. CDR3 bases: TGCGCCAGCAGCCAAGAACGGACTAGCGGGAGCTACAATGAGCAGTTCTTC. Protein product: CASSQERTSGSYNEQFF.

This rearrangement joins TRBV7-9 to TRBJ2-7, with 7 nucleotides matching TRBD1. J was trimmed by 1 base and V by 4 bases; bases with no gene match: 7. Germline V gives CDR1 SEHNR, CDR2 FQNEAQ (reference sequence). This CDR3 is built from 15 residues. The CDR3 loop reads CASSSPQGKSYEQYF. CDR3 nucleotides: TGTGCCAGCAGCTCTCCACAGGGGAAGTCCTACGAGCAGTACTTC.

This rearrangement joins TRBV5-1 to TRBJ2-3; 7 bases agree with TRBD2. This CDR3 has 15 amino acids. V lost 7 bases and J lost 3; bases outside the gene matches: 11. Germline V lookup: CDR1 SGHRS, CDR2 YFSETQ. Written as DNA, the CDR3 is TGCGCCAGCGGATCCCTTGGGGGGGGGACAGATACGCAGTATTTT. The encoded protein is CASGSLGGGTDTQYF.

The chain combines TRBV6-5 with TRBJ2-7, with D maybe TRBD2 (5 bases). Germline V CDR1 and CDR2: MNHEY, SVGAGI. This CDR3 comprises 15 residues. Trimming shortened V by 2 bases and J by 5 bases, and 16 bases separated the two germline ends. The CDR3 is CASSYRTGNNNEQYF. In DNA form, the CDR3 reads TGTGCCAGCAGTTACAGGACCGGGAATAACAACGAGCAGTACTTC.

This chain connects TRBV29-1 to TRBJ1-5; no clear D gene. The ends were cut back, 1 base at V and 4 bases at J, with 17 bases in the middle. The CDR3 spans 16 residues. Looked up from germline, CDR1 is SQVTM and CDR2 is ANQGSEA. The chain's CDR3 is CSVEGTGRISNQPQHF. DNA of the CDR3: TGCAGCGTTGAAGGGACGGGCAGAATAAGTAATCAGCCCCAGCATTTT.

This sequence joins TRBV19 and TRBJ2-7; D is uncertain. Germline values: CDR1 LNHDA, CDR2 SQIVND (reference sequence). The CDR3 spans 13 residues. V was cut by 6 bases and J by 5 bases, with 14 bases left in between. DNA for the CDR3: TGTGCCAGTAGCGTTCCAGGATTTAACGAGCAGTACTTC. Translating gives CASSVPGFNEQYF.

A single count supports this clone. This chain links TRBV30 with TRBJ2-2; D unresolved. Trimming cost V 0 bases and J 2 bases, with 13 bases left between them. Germline CDR1 and CDR2: GTSNPN and SVGIG (reference sequence). This CDR3 is 16 amino acids long. The DNA of the CDR3 is TGTGCCTGGAGTGTACTCATGGAAATAAACACCGGGGAGCTGTTTTTT. Protein: CAWSVLMEINTGELFF.

The gene calls are TRBV19 and TRBJ2-3; unclear D gene. CDR1 and CDR2 from the germline V gene are LNHDA and SQIVND (reference sequence). The CDR3 runs 14 residues. V shed 4 bases and J shed 2 bases, with 10 bases lying between them. CDR3 sequence (DNA): TGTGCCAGTAGTACCCTAAGGCCCACAGATACGCAGTATTTT. It specifies CASSTLRPTDTQYF.

The chain couples TRBV2 to TRBJ2-4; possibly TRBD2 for D (6 bases). The germline V gene encodes CDR1 SNHLY and CDR2 FYNNEI. The CDR3 runs to 15 residues. V was shortened by 6 bases and J by 3 bases, with 15 bases between the two germline ends. In DNA form, the CDR3 reads TGTGCCAGCAGCGGTGGGGGGATTGACAAAAACATTCAGTACTTC. Residues: CASSGGGIDKNIQYF.

The chain couples TRBV18 to TRBJ2-3; weak D call: TRBD2 (6 bases). Germline lookup yields CDR1 KGHSH and CDR2 LQKENI. V was pared by 3 bases and J by 1 base, with 17 bases between. This CDR3 comprises 17 residues. The CDR3 loop reads CASSPRTSSWGTDTQYF. The DNA for the CDR3 is TGTGCCAGCTCACCTAGAACTAGCTCATGGGGCACAGATACGCAGTATTTT.

The chain is built from TRBV3-1 (or the pseudogene TRBV3-2) and TRBJ2-2, with D maybe TRBD2 (6 bases). Per germline, CDR1 LGHDT and CDR2 YNNKEL (reference sequence). This CDR3 has 17 amino acids. Trimming cost V 1 base and J 6 bases, with 18 bases left between them. DNA for the CDR3: TGTGCCAGCAGCCAAGGAGGCTTGACTAGTATCGCCGGGGAGCTGTTTTTT. This gives the protein CASSQGGLTSIAGELFF.

V gene TRBV6-5 combines with J gene TRBJ2-6; D not resolved. Trimming took off 4 bases at V and 0 bases at J, with 7 bases between the two ends. Germline values: CDR1 MNHEY, CDR2 SVGAGI. The CDR3 loop spans 15 amino acids. The CDR3 loop is CASSLSSSGANVLTF. For the CDR3, the DNA is TGTGCCAGCAGTTTGTCTAGCTCTGGGGCCAACGTCCTGACTTTC.

The J gene is TRBJ2-1, the V gene TRBV4-3, with TRBD1 matching 11 bases. The J segment lost 3 bases and the V segment lost 4 bases, leaving 11 bases of the junction unmatched. The CDR3 is 18 amino acids. Germline loops: CDR1 LGHNA, CDR2 YSLEER. Here the CDR3 reads CASSLGQGALGGYNEQFF. The CDR3 DNA reads as TGCGCCAGCAGCCTAGGACAGGGGGCCCTAGGGGGCTACAATGAGCAGTTCTTC.

J is TRBJ2-5 and V is TRBV2; 12 bases line up with TRBD2. J lost 5 bases, V lost 8 bases, and 24 bases had no gene match. The CDR3 length is 20 residues. Germline lookup yields CDR1 SNHLY and CDR2 FYNNEI. CDR3 sequence reads: CASVPHLRTSGEAILETQYF. In DNA, the CDR3 is TGTGCCAGCGTCCCCCATTTGAGGACTAGCGGGGAGGCCATCTTGGAGACCCAGTACTTC.

The chain joins TRBV4-2 to TRBJ1-2, with a possible D match to TRBD1 (6 bases). CDR1 and CDR2 (germline): LGHNA, YNFKEQ. The CDR3 totals 17 residues. Trimming took off 4 bases at V and 8 bases at J, with 26 bases between the two ends. CDR3 loop: CASSLRVLETGEVGYTF. CDR3 coding DNA: TGTGCCAGCAGCCTAAGGGTGTTGGAGACAGGTGAGGTAGGCTACACCTTC.

The CDR3 protein is CASSQARERADTQYF. The CDR3 nucleotides read TGTGCCAGCAGCCAGGCCCGGGAAAGAGCAGATACGCAGTATTTT. The chain joins TRBV7-9 to TRBJ2-3; perhaps TRBD2 as D (5 bases). The V and J ends lost 5 bases and 4 bases respectively, with 16 bases between them. This CDR3 spans 15 amino acids. The germline CDR1 and CDR2 sequences are SEHNR and FQNEAQ (reference sequence).

The CDR3 loop is CASSQDWTGTLYDNSPLHF. CDR3 DNA sequence: TGCGCCAGCAGCCAAGATTGGACAGGCACCCTCTACGATAATTCACCCCTCCACTTT. The V and J genes are TRBV4-3 and TRBJ1-6; 7 positions agree with TRBD1. CDR3 length equals 19 residues. The trim removed 0 bases at V and 5 bases at J, leaving 13 bases unmatched. Germline values: CDR1 LGHNA, CDR2 YSLEER.

This clone has just one count. The gene calls are TRBV7-8 and TRBJ1-1; 11 nucleotides align to TRBD1. V was pared by 5 bases and J by 3 bases, with 2 bases of the junction left unmatched. Germline V gene data show CDR1 as SGHVS and CDR2 as FQNEAQ. The CDR3 has 14 amino acids. The CDR3 spells CASSTGQGDTEAFF. The CDR3 DNA is TGTGCCAGCAGCACGGGACAGGGGGACACTGAAGCTTTCTTT.

The chain uses TRBV7-9 and TRBJ2-3; no definite D call. The germline V gene encodes CDR1 SEHNR and CDR2 FQNEAQ (reference sequence). Trimming stripped 5 bases from V and 0 bases from J, with 15 bases between. The CDR3 totals 16 residues. DNA for the CDR3: TGTGCCAGCAGCCGAAGTCAGGCGCTCAGCACAGATACGCAGTATTTT. Amino acid sequence: CASSRSQALSTDTQYF.

The chain recombines TRBV7-8 with TRBJ1-2, with 7 nucleotides matching TRBD1. V lost 5 bases to trimming and J lost 8 bases; unmatched junction nucleotides: 5. This CDR3 is built from 12 residues. From germline, CDR1 is SGHVS and CDR2 FQNEAQ. The CDR3 region has the DNA TGTGCCAGCAGCCAGGGGGGGAGCGGCTACACCTTC. Translated: CASSQGGSGYTF.

The chain has TRBV18 and TRBJ1-1; D perhaps matches TRBD1 (6 bases). Germline V lookup: CDR1 KGHSH, CDR2 LQKENI. V dropped 9 bases and J dropped 0 bases, with 20 bases sitting between them. CDR3 length equals 16 residues. CDR3 in amino acids: CASSLGGLSMNTEAFF. The CDR3 DNA follows: TGTGCCAGTTCCCTAGGGGGGTTAAGCATGAACACTGAAGCTTTCTTT.

This clone was recorded only once. The chain has TRBV7-2 and TRBJ1-4, with TRBD1 as a possible D gene (6 bases). Trimming took 4 bases from V and 0 from J, leaving 18 bases between them. The length of the CDR3 is 18 residues. Germline V lookup: CDR1 SGHTA, CDR2 FQGNSA. The CDR3 sequence: CASSSFQDRTPTNEKLFF. The CDR3 coding sequence is TGTGCCAGCAGCTCATTCCAAGACAGGACACCAACTAATGAAAAACTGTTTTTT.

The chain uses TRBV24-1 and TRBJ1-6, with D perhaps matching TRBD1 (6 bases). Germline V gene data show CDR1 as KGHDR and CDR2 as SFDVKD. The CDR3 sequence is 16 residues long. V dropped 7 bases and J dropped 7 bases, with 19 bases sitting between them. CDR3 coding DNA: TGTGCCACCAGGAGGTTTGGGGGGCCCCTCAATTCACCCCTCCACTTT. The encoded protein is CATRRFGGPLNSPLHF.